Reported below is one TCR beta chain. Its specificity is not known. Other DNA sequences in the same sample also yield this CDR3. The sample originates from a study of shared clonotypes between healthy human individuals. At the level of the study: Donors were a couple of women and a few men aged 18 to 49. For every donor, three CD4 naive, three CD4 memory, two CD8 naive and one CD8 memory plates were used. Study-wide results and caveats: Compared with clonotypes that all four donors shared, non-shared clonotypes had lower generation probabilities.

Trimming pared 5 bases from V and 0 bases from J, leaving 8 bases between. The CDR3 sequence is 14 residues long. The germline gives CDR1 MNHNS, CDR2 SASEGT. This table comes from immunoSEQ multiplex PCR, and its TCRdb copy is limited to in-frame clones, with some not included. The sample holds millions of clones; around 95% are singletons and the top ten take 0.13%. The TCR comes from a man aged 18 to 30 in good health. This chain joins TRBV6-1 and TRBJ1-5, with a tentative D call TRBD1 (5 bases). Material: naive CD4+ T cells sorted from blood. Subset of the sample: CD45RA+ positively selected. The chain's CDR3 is CASSRGDSNQPQHF. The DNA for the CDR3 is TGTGCCAGCAGTCGAGGGGATAGCAATCAGCCCCAGCATTTT.